The entry below describes one T cell receptor beta chain. Other DNA sequences within the sample encode an identical CDR3. TCRdb's copy holds only in-frame clones and misses some; the assay was immunoSEQ multiplex PCR. In the table there are a few hundred thousand clones, 86% of which are singletons. The source of the sample is a study of blood T cell repertoires in COVID-19. Clinical history reported by participants formed the basis on which cohorts were assigned. The J segment lost 3 bases and the V segment lost 5 bases, leaving 4 bases of the junction unmatched. CDR1 and CDR2 (germline): SEHNR, FQNEAQ (reference sequence). The CDR3 is 15 amino acids.

V is TRBV7-9 and J is TRBJ2-7; TRBD2 agrees at 13 bases. Sequencing was done on a sample of PBMCs or T cells enriched from blood (not recorded which). The sequence came from a man aged 30-40 years who had recovered from COVID-19. CDR3 bases: TGTGCCAGCAGCCCGCGGACTAGCGGGAGCTACGAGCAGTACTTC. Protein sequence: CASSPRTSGSYEQYF.